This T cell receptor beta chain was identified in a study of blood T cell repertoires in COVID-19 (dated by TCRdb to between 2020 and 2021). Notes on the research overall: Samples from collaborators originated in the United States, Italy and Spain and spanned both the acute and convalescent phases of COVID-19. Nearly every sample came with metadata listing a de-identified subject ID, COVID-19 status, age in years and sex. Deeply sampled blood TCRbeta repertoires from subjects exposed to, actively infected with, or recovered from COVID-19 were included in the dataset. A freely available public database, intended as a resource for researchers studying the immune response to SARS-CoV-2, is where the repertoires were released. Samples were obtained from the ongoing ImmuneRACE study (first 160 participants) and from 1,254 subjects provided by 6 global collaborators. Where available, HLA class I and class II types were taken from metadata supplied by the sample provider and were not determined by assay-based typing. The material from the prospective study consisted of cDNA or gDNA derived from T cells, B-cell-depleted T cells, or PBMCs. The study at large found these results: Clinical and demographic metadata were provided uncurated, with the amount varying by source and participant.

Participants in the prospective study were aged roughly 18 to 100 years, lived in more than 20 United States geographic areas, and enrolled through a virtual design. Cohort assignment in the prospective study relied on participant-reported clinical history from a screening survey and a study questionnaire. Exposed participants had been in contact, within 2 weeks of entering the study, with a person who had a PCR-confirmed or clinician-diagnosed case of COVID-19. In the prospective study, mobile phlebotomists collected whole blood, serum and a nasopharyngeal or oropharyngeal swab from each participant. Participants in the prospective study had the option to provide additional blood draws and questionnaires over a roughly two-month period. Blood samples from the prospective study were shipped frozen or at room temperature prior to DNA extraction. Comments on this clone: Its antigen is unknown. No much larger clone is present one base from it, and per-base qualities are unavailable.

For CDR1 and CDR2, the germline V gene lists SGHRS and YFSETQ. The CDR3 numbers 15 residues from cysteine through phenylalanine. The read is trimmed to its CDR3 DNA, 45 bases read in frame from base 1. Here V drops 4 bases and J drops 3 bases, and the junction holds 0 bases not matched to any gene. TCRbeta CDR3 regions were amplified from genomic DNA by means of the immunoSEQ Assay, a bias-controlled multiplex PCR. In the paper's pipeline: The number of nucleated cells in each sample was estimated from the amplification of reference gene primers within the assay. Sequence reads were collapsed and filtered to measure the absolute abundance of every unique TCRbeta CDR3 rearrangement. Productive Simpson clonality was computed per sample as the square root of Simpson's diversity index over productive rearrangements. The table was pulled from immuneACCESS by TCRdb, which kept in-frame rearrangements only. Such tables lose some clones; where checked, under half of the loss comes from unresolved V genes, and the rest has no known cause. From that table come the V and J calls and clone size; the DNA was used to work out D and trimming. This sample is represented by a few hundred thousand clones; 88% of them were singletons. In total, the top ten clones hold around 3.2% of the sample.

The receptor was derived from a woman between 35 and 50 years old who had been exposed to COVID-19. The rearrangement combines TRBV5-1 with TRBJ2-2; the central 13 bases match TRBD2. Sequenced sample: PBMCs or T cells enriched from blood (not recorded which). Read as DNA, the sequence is TGCGCCAGCAGCGGACTAGCGGGGGACACCGGGGAGCTGTTTTTT. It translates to CASSGLAGDTGELFF. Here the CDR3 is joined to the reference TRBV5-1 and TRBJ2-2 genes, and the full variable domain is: KAGVTQTPRYLIKTRGQQVTLSCSPISGHRSVSWYQQTPGQGLQFLFEYFSETQRNKGNFPGRFSGRQFSNSRSEMNVSTLELGDSALYLCASSGLAGDTGELFFGEGSRLTVL.